This TCR beta chain was captured by sequencing in a study of post-analysis software for immune sequencing data. Across the study: The courses of disease that were included comprised relapsing-remitting, secondary progressive and progressive-relapsing multiple sclerosis.

This clonotype came up a few times. Its antigen is not known. The germline V and J ends were trimmed by 3 bases and 0 bases, with 6 bases remaining between them. This CDR3 is 13 amino acids long. Germline lookup yields CDR1 SGHDN and CDR2 FVKESK. Study-level points and caveats: Controls showed significantly higher normalized Chao1 diversity than did multiple sclerosis patients. Five or six TRBV segments, TRBV5-6, TRBV5-1 and TRBV20-1 among them, were found more frequent in patients than controls. Strong co-clustering by F measure was seen for same-batch samples.

Unique-molecular-identifier-tagged TCR beta cDNA libraries were used. TCRdb recomputed calls from the PCR reads with MiXCR, one row per CDR3 protein. Seen here are hundreds of thousands of distinct CDR3 sequences, about 27% observed once, and the top ten hold 0.5% to 0.6%. The sample was blood. The TCR originated in a girl aged 5-17 years with multiple sclerosis. The chain uses TRBV14 and TRBJ2-7; D uncertain. The CDR3 DNA reads TGTGCCAGCAGCCAGTTCAGCTCCTACGAGCAGTACTTC. It is translated as CASSQFSSYEQYF.